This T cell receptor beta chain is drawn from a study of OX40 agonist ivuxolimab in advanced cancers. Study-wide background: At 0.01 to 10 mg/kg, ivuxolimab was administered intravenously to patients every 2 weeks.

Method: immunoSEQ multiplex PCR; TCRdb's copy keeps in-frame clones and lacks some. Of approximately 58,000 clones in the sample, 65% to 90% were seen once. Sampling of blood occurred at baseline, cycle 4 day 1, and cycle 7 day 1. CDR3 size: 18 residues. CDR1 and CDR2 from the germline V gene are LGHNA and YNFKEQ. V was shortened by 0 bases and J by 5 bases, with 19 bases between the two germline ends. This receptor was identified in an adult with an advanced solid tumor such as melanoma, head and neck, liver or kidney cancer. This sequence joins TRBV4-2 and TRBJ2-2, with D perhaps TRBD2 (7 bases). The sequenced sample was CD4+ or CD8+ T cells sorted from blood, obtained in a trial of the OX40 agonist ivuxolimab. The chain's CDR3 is CASSQDLGGASGTGELFF. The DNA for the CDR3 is TGTGCCAGCAGCCAAGATTTGGGGGGGGCCTCAGGAACCGGGGAGCTGTTTTTT.